This T cell receptor beta chain was sequenced for a study of control samples from healthy donors and cancer patients. Profiling relied on immunoSEQ multiplex PCR, and the TCRdb table lists in-frame clones only, not all of them. Seen here are some 51,000 clones, roughly 86% observed once, and the top ten hold roughly 3.8%. The TCR sequence derives from a man aged 45-60 years in good health. The source material was blood.

This chain's CDR3 is CASSTRTVATNEKLFF. Written as DNA, the CDR3 is TGTGCCAGCAGCACAAGGACAGTTGCAACTAATGAAAAACTGTTTTTT. The chain employs TRBV11-3 and TRBJ1-4; D may be TRBD1 (6 bases). Trimming took off 5 bases at V and 0 bases at J, with 13 bases between the two ends. CDR3 length equals 16 residues. Germline V gene lookup returns CDR1 SGHNT and CDR2 YENEEA.